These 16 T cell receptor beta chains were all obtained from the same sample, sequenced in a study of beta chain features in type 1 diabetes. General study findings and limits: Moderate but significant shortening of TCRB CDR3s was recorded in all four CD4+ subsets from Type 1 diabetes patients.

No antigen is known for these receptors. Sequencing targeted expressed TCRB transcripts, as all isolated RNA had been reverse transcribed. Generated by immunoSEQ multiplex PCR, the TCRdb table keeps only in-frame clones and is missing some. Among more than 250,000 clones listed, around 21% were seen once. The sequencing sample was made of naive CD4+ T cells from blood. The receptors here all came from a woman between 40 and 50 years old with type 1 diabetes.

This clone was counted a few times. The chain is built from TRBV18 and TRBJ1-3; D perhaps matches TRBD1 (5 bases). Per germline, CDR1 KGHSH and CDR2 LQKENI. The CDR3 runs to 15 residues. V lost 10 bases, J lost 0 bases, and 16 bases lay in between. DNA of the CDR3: TGTGCCACCCACCCACAGGATTCCTCTGGAAACACCATATATTTT. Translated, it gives CATHPQDSSGNTIYF.

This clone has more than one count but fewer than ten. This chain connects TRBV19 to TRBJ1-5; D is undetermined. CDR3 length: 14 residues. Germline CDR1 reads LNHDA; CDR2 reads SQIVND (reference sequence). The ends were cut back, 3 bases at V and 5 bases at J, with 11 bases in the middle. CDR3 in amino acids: CASSMARRDQPQHF. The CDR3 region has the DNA TGTGCCAGTAGTATGGCCAGGCGGGATCAGCCCCAGCATTTT.

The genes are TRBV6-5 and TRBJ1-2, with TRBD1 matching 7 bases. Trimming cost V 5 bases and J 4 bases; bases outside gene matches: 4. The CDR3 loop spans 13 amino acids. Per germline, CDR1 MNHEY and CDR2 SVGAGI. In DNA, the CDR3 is TGTGCCAGCAGTCGACAGGGTGTCTATGGCTACACCTTC. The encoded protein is CASSRQGVYGYTF.

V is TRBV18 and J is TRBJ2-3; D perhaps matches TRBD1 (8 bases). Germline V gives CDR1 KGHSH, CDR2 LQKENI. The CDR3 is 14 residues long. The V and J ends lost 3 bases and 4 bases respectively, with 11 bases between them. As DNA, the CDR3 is TGTGCCAGCTCACCTACAGGGGGGGCAGATACGCAGTATTTT. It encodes CASSPTGGADTQYF.

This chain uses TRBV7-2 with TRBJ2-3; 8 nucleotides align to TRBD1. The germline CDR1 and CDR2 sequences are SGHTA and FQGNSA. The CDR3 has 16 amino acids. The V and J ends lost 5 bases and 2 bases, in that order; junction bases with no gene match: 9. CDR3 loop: CASSLGQGVVTDTQYF. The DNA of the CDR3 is TGTGCCAGCAGCCTCGGACAGGGTGTTGTCACAGATACGCAGTATTTT.

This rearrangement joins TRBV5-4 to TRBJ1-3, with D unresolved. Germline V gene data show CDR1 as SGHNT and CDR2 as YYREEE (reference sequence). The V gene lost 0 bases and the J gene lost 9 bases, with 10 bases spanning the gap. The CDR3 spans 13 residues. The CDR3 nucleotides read TGTGCCAGCAGCTTGGATGCGCCGAGCACCATATATTTT. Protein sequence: CASSLDAPSTIYF.

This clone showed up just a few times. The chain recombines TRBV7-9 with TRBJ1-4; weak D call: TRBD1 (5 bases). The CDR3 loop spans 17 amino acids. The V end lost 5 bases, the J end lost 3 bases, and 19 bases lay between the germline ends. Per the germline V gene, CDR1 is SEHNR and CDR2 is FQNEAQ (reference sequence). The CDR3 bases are TGTGCCAGCAGCCCCCCAACGGGGAGGGGAGCTAATGAAAAACTGTTTTTT. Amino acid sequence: CASSPPTGRGANEKLFF.

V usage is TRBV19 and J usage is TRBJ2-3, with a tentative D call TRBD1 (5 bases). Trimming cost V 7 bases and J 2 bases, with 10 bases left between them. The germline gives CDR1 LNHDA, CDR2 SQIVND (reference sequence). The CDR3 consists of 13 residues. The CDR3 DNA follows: TGTGCCAGTACCACCAGGGTCACAGATACGCAGTATTTT. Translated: CASTTRVTDTQYF.

The CDR3 here is CASSHRGNTEAFF. CDR3 DNA: TGTGCCAGTAGCCACAGGGGGAACACTGAAGCTTTCTTT. The V and J genes are TRBV19 and TRBJ1-1, with 7 positions matching TRBD1. The V gene's germline CDR1 is LNHDA and CDR2 SQIVND (reference sequence). V was clipped by 6 bases and J by 1 base; unmatched bases: 2. The CDR3 runs 13 residues.

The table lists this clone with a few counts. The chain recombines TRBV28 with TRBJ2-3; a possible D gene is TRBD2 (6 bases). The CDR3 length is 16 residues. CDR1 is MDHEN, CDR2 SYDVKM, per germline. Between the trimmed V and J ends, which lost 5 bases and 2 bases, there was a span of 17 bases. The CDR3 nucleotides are TGTGCCAGCAGTCTGGGACTCCTTGGGGACACAGATACGCAGTATTTT. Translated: CASSLGLLGDTDTQYF.

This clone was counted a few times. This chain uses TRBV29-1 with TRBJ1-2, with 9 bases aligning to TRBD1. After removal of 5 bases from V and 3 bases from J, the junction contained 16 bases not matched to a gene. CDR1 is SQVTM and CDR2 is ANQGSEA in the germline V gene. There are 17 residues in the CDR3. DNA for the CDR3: TGCAGCGTTATAAAAGTCCACAGGGGGCGCCGGGACTATGGCTACACCTTC. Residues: CSVIKVHRGRRDYGYTF.

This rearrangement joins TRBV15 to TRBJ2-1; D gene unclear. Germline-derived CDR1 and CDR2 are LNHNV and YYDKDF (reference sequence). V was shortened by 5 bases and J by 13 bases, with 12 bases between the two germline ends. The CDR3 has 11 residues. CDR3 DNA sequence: TGTGCCACCAGCGTACAACAGTTACAGTTCTTC. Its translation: CATSVQQLQFF. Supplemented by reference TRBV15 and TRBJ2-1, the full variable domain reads DAMVIQNPRYQVTQFGKPVTLSCSQTLNHNVMYWYQQKSSQAPKLLFHYYDKDFNNEADTPDNFQSRRPNTSFCFLDIRSPGLGDTAMYLCATSVQQLQFFGPGTRLTVL.

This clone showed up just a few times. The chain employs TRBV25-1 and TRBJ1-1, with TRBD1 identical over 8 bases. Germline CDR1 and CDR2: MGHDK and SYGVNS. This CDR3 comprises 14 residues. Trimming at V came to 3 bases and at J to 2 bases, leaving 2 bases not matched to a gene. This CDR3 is CASSDRGLNTEAFF. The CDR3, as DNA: TGTGCCAGCAGTGACAGGGGGCTTAACACTGAAGCTTTCTTT.

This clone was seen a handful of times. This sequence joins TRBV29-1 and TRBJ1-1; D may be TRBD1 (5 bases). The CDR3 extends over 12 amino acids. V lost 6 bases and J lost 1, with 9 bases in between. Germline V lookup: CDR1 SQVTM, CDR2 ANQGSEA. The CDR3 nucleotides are TGCAGCGTGTGGGGCGGGAACACTGAAGCTTTCTTT. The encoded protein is CSVWGGNTEAFF.

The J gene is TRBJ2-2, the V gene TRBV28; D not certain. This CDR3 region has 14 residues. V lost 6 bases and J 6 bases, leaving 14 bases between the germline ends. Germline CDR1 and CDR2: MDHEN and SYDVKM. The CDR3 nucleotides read TGTGCCAGCAGCTCTCCCTTTGAGGCCGGGGAGCTGTTTTTT. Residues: CASSSPFEAGELFF.

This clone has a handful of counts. CDR3 sequence (DNA): TGTGCCAGCAGCCGGGACAGGGACCAGCCCCAGCATTTT. It specifies CASSRDRDQPQHF. The rearrangement uses TRBV5-4 and TRBJ1-5; 9 nucleotides match TRBD1. CDR3 length: 13 residues. The J segment lost 7 bases and the V segment lost 4 bases, leaving 3 bases of the junction unmatched. CDR1 and CDR2 from the germline V gene are SGHNT and YYREEE (reference sequence).